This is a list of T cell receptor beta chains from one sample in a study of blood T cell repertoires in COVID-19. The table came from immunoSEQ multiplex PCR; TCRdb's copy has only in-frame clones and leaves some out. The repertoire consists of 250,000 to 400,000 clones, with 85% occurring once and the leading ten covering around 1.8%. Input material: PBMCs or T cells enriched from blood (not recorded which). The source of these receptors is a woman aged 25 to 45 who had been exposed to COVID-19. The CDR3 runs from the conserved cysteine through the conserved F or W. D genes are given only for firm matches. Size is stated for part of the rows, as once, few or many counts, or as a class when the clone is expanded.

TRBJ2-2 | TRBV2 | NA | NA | CASSVLSGELFF | TGTGCCAGCAGTGTTCTATCCGGGGAGCTGTTTTTT
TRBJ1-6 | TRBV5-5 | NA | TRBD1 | CASSLAAGGLGSPLHF | TGTGCCAGCAGCTTGGCCGCAGGGGGGCTAGGTTCACCCCTCCACTTT
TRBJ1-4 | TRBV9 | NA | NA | CASSVEGRSYEKLFF | TGTGCCAGCAGCGTGGAGGGCAGAAGTTATGAAAAACTGTTTTTT
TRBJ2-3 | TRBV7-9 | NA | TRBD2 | CASSFGGGSTDTQYF | TGTGCCAGCAGCTTCGGGGGAGGGAGCACAGATACGCAGTATTTT
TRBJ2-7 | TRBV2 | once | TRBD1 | CASSAPGQGSYEQYF | TGTGCCAGCAGTGCCCCGGGACAGGGGTCCTACGAGCAGTACTTC
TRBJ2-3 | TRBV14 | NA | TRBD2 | CASSLAGGVTDTQYF | TGTGCCAGCAGCCTAGCGGGGGGGGTCACAGATACGCAGTATTTT
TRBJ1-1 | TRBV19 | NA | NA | CASSMISGDFAEAFF | TGTGCCAGTAGTATGATTTCTGGCGACTTCGCGGAAGCTTTCTTT
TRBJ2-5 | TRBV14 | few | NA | CASSQVAQETQYF | TGTGCCAGCAGCCAAGTGGCCCAGGAGACCCAGTACTTC
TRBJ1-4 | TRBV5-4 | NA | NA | CASSSGAATNEKLFF | TGTGCCAGCAGCTCTGGAGCAGCAACTAATGAAAAACTGTTTTTT
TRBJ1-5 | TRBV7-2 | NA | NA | CASSLDTSSNQPQHF | TGTGCCAGCAGCCTTGACACCTCTAGCAATCAGCCCCAGCATTTT
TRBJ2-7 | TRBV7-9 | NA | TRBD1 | CASSLIGTGPRGEQYF | TGTGCCAGCAGCTTAATCGGGACAGGGCCACGTGGGGAGCAGTACTTC
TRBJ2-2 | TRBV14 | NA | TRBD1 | CASSPLNPDRGTTGELFF | TGTGCCAGCAGCCCATTAAACCCGGACAGGGGGACTACCGGGGAGCTGTTTTTT
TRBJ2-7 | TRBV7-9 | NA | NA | CASSLQGSSYEQYF | TGTGCCAGCAGCTTACAGGGTAGTTCCTACGAGCAGTACTTC
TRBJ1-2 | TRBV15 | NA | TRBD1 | CATSGGRDRSYGYTF | TGTGCCACCAGCGGAGGGAGGGACAGAAGTTATGGCTACACCTTC
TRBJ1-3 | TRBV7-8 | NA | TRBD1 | CASSLGSQGVPGNTIYF | TGTGCCAGCAGCTTAGGATCACAGGGGGTGCCGGGAAACACCATATATTTT
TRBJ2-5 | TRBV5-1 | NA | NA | CASYLGVQETQYF | TGCGCCAGCTATCTCGGGGTACAAGAGACCCAGTACTTC
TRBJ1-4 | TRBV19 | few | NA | CASRPRLATNEKLFF | TGTGCCAGTAGGCCACGACTCGCAACTAATGAAAAACTGTTTTTT
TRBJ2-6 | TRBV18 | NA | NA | CASSPRELIQGLTGANVLTF | TGTGCCAGCTCACCACGGGAACTCATACAGGGACTAACTGGGGCCAACGTCCTGACTTTC
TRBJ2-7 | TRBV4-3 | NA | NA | CASSQDYGSSYEQYF | TGCGCCAGCAGCCAAGATTATGGGAGCTCCTACGAGCAGTACTTC
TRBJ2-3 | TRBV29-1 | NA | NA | CSARTGSSTDTQYF | TGCAGCGCTAGAACAGGGTCAAGCACAGATACGCAGTATTTT
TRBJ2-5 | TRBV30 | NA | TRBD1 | CAWSPDRGQYETQYF | TGTGCCTGGAGTCCGGACAGGGGGCAATACGAGACCCAGTACTTC
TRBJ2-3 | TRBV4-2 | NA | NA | CASSHPDGGNTDTQYF | TGTGCCAGCAGCCACCCAGACGGCGGAAACACAGATACGCAGTATTTT
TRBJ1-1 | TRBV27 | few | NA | CASNRQGPNTEAFF | TGTGCCAGCAACCGGCAGGGGCCGAACACTGAAGCTTTCTTT
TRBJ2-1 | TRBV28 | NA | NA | CASSPTGRNEQFF | TGTGCCAGCAGTCCGACAGGCCGCAATGAGCAGTTCTTC
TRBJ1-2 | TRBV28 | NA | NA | CASSLLGGNGYTF | TGTGCCAGCAGTTTACTGGGGGGGAATGGCTACACCTTC
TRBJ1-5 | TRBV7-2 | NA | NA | CASSLNSGANQPQHF | TGTGCCAGCAGCTTAAACAGTGGGGCCAATCAGCCCCAGCATTTT
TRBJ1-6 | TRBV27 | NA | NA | CASSEFRGGGNSPLHF | TGTGCCAGCAGTGAATTCAGGGGAGGGGGTAATTCACCCCTCCACTTT
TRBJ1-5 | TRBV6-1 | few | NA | CASSEVTSQPQHF | TGTGCCAGCAGTGAGGTAACCAGTCAGCCCCAGCATTTT
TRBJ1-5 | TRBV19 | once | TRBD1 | CASSPTGNQPQHF | TGTGCCAGTAGCCCGACAGGGAACCAGCCCCAGCATTTT
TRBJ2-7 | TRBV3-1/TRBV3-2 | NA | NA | CASSQGHPVYEQYF | TGTGCCAGCAGCCAAGGTCACCCGGTCTACGAGCAGTACTTC
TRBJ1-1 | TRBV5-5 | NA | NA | CASTMNTEAFF | TGTGCCAGCACCATGAACACTGAAGCTTTCTTT
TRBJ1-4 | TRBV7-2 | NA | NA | CASSPSQETNEKLFF | TGTGCCAGCAGCCCCTCACAAGAAACTAATGAAAAACTGTTTTTT
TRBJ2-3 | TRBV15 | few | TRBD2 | CAALAGGTDTQYF | TGTGCCGCCCTAGCGGGGGGGACAGATACGCAGTATTTT
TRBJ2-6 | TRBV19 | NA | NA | CATRRSSGANVLTF | TGTGCCACCAGGAGGAGCTCTGGGGCCAACGTCCTGACTTTC
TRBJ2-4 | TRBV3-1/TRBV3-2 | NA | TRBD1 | CASSQGLRTGSDIQYF | TGTGCCAGCAGCCAAGGATTACGGACAGGGAGTGACATTCAGTACTTC
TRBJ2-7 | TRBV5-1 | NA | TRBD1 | CASSTGQGASSEQYF | TGCGCCAGCAGCACGGGACAGGGGGCAAGTTCCGAGCAGTACTTC
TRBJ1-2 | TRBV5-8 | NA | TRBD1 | CASSLDRVGGYTF | TGTGCCAGCAGCTTAGACAGGGTGGGAGGCTACACCTTC
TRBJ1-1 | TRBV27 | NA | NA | CASRLLQGTEAFF | TGTGCCAGCAGATTATTGCAGGGCACTGAAGCTTTCTTT
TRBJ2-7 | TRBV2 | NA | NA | CASGVRVNYEQYF | TGTGCCAGCGGGGTCAGGGTAAACTACGAGCAGTACTTC
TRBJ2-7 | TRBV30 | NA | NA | CAWSGQREQYF | TGTGCCTGGAGTGGCCAACGGGAGCAGTACTTC
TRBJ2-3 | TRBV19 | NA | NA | CASSARGGALVTQYF | TGTGCCAGTTCCGCCAGGGGAGGGGCACTGGTTACGCAGTATTTT
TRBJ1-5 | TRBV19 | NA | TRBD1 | CASRVGQGINQPQHF | TGTGCCAGTAGGGTAGGACAGGGCATTAATCAGCCCCAGCATTTT
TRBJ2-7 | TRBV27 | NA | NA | CASSATGDYEQYF | TGTGCCAGCAGTGCCACGGGGGACTACGAGCAGTACTTC
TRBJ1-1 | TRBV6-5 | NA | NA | CASSLYRDTEAFF | TGTGCCAGCAGTTTATACAGGGACACTGAAGCTTTCTTT
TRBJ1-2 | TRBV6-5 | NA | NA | CASSYGWYGYTF | TGTGCCAGCAGTTACGGCTGGTATGGCTACACCTTC
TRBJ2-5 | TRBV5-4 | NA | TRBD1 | CASSGKDRGSRETQYF | TGTGCCAGCAGCGGAAAGGACAGGGGATCACGGGAGACCCAGTACTTC
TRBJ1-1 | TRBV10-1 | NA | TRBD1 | CASSSCGTGVNTEAFF | TGCGCCAGCAGCTCCTGCGGAACAGGGGTCAACACTGAAGCTTTCTTT
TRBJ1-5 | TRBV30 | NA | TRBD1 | CAWRGTGGVSQPQHF | TGTGCCTGGAGAGGGACAGGGGGCGTTAGTCAGCCCCAGCATTTT
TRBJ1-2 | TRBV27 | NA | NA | CASSLNLATGITF | TGTGCCAGCAGTTTAAACCTCGCCACAGGGATCACCTTC
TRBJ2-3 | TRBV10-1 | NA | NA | CASSNERGTDTQYF | TGCGCCAGCAGTAACGAGCGGGGCACAGATACGCAGTATTTT
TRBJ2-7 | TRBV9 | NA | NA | CASSVDYGGSYEQYF | TGTGCCAGCAGCGTAGACTACGGCGGTTCCTACGAGCAGTACTTC
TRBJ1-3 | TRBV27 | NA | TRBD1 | CATRYPGQPNSGNTIYF | TGTGCCACCAGATATCCGGGACAGCCCAACTCTGGAAACACCATATATTTT
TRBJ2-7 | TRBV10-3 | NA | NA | CAISGPSSYEQYF | TGTGCCATCAGTGGGCCCAGCTCCTACGAGCAGTACTTC
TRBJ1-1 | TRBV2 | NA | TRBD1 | CASSVTGGTEAFF | TGTGCCAGCAGTGTTACAGGGGGCACTGAAGCTTTCTTT
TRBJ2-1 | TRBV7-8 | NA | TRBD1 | CASSSEQGARKQFF | TGTGCCAGCAGCTCCGAACAGGGGGCGCGAAAGCAGTTCTTC
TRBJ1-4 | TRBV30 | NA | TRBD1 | CASQYRDRVVLRGEKLFF | TGTGCCTCACAATACCGGGACAGGGTGGTGTTAAGGGGAGAAAAACTGTTTTTT
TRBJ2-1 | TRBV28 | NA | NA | CASSFGLGDNEQFF | TGTGCCAGCAGTTTCGGTCTGGGAGACAATGAGCAGTTCTTC
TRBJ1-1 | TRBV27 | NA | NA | CASSYAGVSTEAFF | TGTGCCAGCAGTTACGCGGGTGTTAGCACTGAAGCTTTCTTT
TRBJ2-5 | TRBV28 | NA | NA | CASSNHEGSRETQYF | TGTGCCAGCAGCAATCACGAGGGATCCCGCGAGACCCAGTACTTC